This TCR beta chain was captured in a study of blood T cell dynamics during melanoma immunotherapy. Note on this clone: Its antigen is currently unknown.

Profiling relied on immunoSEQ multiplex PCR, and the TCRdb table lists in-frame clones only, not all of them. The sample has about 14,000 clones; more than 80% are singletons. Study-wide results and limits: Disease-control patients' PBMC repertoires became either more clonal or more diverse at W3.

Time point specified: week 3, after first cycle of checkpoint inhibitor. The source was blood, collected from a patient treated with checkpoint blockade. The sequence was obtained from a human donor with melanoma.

The CDR3 region has the DNA TGCGCCAGCAGCTTACCCCCGGAGAATGAGCAGTTCTTC. Its protein is CASSLPPENEQFF. The chain links TRBV5-1 to TRBJ2-1; no firm D call. Trimming removed 2 bases from V and 7 bases from J, with 10 bases in between. Germline loops: CDR1 SGHRS, CDR2 YFSETQ. This CDR3 comprises 13 residues.